This T cell receptor beta chain came from a study of graft-versus-host responses after intestinal transplantation. At the level of the study: Each patient got anti-thymocyte globulin induction, then tacrolimus and steroids for approximately 3 years. Study-level points and caveats: Clonal ratios of graft-versus-host to host-versus-graft in allografts were high for patients exhibiting graft-donor T cell macrochimerism. The recipient marrow held GvH clones, and some of them showed up first in ileum or blood.

Researchers sorted proliferating CFSE-low CD3+CD4+ and CD3+CD8+ responders once the reaction had finished. Some clones are missing from TCRdb's copy, which holds only in-frame ones; the method was immunoSEQ multiplex PCR. The profile covers roughly 5,200 clones, with around 25% appearing a single time and more than 2.5% taken by the ten largest. CDR1 and CDR2 from the germline V gene are GTSNPN and SVGIG (reference sequence). Trimming removed 5 bases at V and 1 base at J, with 11 bases between. The CDR3 is 13 residues long. In this sample, this clone is medium-sized. The chain links TRBV30 to TRBJ1-1; D is undetermined. This TCR was sampled from a human patient who was an organ donor for intestinal transplantation. Source: alloreactive CD4+ T cells from a mixed lymphocyte reaction culture, taken before transplantation. Subset specified: CFSE-low proliferating T cells sorted from approximately 6-day pre-transplant mixed lymphocyte reaction (GvH or HvG direction). This CDR3 is CAWGRMSNTEAFF. Here the CDR3 DNA reads TGTGCCTGGGGGAGGATGTCGAACACTGAAGCTTTCTTT.